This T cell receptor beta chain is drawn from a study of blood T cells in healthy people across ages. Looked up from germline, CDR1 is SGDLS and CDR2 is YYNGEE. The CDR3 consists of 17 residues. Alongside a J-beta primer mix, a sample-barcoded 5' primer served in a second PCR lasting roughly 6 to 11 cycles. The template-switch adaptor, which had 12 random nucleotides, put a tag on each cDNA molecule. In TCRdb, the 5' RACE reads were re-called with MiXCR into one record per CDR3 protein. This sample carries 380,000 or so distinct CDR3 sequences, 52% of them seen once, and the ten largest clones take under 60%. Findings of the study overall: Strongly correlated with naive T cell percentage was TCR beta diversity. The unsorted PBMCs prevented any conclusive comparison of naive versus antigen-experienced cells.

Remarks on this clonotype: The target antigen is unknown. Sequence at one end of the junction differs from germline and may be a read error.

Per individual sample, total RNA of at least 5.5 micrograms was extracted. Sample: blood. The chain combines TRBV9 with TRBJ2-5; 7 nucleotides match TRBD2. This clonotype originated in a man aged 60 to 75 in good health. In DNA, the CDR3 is TGTGCCAGCAGCGGGTCGGGCCAACGCGGGAGTATAGAGACCCAGTGCTTC. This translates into CASSGSGQRGSIETQCF.